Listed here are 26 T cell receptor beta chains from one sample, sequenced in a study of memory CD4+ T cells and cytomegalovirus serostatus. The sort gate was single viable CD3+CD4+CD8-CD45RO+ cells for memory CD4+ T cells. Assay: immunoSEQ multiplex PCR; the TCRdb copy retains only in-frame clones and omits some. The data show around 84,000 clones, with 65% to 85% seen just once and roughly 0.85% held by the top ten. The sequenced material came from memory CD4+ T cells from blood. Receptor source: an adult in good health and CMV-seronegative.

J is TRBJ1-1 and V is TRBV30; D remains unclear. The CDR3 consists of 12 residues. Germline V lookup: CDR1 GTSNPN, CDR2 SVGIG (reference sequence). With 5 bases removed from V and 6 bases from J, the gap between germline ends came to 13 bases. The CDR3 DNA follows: TGTGCCTGGGCTGTAGGGTGGTCTGAAGCTTTCTTT. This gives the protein CAWAVGWSEAFF.

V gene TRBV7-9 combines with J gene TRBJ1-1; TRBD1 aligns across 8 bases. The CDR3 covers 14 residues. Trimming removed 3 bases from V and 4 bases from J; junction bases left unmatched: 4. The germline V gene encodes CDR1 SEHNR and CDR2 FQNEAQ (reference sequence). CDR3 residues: CASSFQGAGTEAFF. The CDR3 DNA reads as TGTGCCAGCAGCTTTCAGGGGGCCGGCACTGAAGCTTTCTTT.

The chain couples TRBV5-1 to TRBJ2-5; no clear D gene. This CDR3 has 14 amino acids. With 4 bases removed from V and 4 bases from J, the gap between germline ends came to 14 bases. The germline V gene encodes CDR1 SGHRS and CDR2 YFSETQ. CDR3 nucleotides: TGCGCCAGCAGCAACCTCCACAGAGGAGAGACCCAGTACTTC. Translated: CASSNLHRGETQYF.

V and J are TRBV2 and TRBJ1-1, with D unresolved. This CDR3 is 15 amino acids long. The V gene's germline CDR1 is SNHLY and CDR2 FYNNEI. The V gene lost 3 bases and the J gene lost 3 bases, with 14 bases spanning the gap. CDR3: CASSEEWGGDTEAFF. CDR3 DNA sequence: TGTGCCAGCAGTGAGGAATGGGGTGGAGACACTGAAGCTTTCTTT.

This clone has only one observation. As DNA, the CDR3 is TGTGCCAGCAGCCCGATTGGAGGGGAAAGCGAGCAGTACTTC. Residues: CASSPIGGESEQYF. This chain connects TRBV7-3 to TRBJ2-7, with a weak D call TRBD2 (6 bases). The CDR3 contains 14 residues. The V gene's germline CDR1 is SGHTA and CDR2 FQGTGA. The germline V and J ends were trimmed by 5 bases and 6 bases, with 17 bases remaining between them.

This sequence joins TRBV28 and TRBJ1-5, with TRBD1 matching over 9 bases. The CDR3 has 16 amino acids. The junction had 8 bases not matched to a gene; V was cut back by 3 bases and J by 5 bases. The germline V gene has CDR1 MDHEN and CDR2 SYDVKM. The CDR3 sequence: CASSFLRDRVDQPQHF. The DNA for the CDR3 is TGTGCCAGCAGTTTCCTCCGGGACAGGGTGGATCAGCCCCAGCATTTT.

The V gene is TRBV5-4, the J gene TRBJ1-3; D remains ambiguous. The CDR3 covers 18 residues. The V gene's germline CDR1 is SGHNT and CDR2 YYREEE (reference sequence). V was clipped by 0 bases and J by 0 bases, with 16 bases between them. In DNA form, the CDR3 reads TGTGCCAGCAGCTTGGAAACGAGAGAGCTTAGCTCTGGAAACACCATATATTTT. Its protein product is CASSLETRELSSGNTIYF. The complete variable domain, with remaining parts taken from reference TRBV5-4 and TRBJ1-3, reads ETGVTQSPTHLIKTRGQQVTLRCSSQSGHNTVSWYQQALGQGPQFIFQYYREEENGRGNFPPRFSGLQFPNYSSELNVNALELDDSALYLCASSLETRELSSGNTIYFGEGSWLTVV.

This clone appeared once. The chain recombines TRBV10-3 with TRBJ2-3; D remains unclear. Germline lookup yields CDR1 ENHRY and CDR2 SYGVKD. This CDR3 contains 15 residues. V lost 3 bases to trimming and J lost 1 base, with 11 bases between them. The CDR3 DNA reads TGTGCCATCAGTGACAGGCAAAAGGGCACAGATACGCAGTATTTT. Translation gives CAISDRQKGTDTQYF.

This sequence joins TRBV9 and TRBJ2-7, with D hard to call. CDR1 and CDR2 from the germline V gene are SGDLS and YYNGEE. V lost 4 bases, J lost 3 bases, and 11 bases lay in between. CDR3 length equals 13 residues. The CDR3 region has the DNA TGTGCCAGCAGCCAAAACCCTAACTACGAGCAGTACTTC. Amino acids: CASSQNPNYEQYF.

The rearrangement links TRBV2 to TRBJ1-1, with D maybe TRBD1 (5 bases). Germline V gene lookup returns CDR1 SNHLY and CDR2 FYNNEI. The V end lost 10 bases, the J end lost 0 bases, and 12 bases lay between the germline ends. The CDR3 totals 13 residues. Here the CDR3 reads CATRDLLNTEAFF. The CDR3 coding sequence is TGTGCCACCAGGGATTTACTGAACACTGAAGCTTTCTTT.

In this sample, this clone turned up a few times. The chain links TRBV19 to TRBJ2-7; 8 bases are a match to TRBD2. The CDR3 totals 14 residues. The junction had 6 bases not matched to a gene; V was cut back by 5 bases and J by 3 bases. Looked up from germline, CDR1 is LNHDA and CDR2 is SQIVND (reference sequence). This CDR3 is CASSGAAGVYEQYF. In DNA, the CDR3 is TGTGCCAGTAGTGGGGCAGCGGGGGTCTACGAGCAGTACTTC.

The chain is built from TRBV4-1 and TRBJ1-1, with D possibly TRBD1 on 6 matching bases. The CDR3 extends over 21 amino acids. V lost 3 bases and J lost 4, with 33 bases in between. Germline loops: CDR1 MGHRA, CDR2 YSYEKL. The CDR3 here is CASSHILHRVQGSGRVTEAFF. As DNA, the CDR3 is TGCGCCAGCAGCCATATACTCCACCGGGTACAGGGAAGTGGTAGAGTCACTGAAGCTTTCTTT.

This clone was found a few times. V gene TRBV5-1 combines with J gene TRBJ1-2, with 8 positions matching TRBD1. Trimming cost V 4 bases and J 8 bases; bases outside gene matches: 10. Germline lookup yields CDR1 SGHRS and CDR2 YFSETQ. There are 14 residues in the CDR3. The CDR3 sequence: CASSAGTGTFGYTF. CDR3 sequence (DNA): TGCGCCAGCAGCGCGGGGACAGGAACGTTCGGCTACACCTTC.

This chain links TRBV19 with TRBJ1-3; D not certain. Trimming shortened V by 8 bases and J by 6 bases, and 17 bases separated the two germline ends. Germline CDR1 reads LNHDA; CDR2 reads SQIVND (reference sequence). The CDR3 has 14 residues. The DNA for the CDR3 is TGTGCCAGTTCCCTCGCCAGGTCCGAAAACACCATATATTTT. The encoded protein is CASSLARSENTIYF.

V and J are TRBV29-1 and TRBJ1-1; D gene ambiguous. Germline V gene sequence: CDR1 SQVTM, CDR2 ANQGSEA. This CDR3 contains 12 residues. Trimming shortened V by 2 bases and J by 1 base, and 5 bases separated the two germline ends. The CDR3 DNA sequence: TGCAGCGTTGAAAATAGGAACACTGAAGCTTTCTTT. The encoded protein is CSVENRNTEAFF.

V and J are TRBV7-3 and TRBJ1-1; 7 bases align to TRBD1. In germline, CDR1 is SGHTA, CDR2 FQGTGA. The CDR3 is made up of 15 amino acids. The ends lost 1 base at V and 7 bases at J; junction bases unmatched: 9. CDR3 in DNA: TGTGCCAGCAGCTTAAATGGGGACAGCCGATTTGAAGCTTTCTTT. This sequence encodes CASSLNGDSRFEAFF.

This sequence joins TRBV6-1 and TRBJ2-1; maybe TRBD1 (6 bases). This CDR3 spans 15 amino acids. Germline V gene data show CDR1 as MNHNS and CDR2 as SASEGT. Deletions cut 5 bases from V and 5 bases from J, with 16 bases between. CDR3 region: CASSWSGTLDNEQFF. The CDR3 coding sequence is TGTGCCAGCAGTTGGTCCGGGACACTAGACAATGAGCAGTTCTTC.

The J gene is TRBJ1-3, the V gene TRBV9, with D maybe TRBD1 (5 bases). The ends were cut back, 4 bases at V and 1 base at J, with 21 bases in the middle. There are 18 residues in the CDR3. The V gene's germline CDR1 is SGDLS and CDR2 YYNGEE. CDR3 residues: CASSRGGTEGRSGNTIYF. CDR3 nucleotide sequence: TGTGCCAGCAGCCGTGGCGGGACCGAGGGGAGATCTGGAAACACCATATATTTT.

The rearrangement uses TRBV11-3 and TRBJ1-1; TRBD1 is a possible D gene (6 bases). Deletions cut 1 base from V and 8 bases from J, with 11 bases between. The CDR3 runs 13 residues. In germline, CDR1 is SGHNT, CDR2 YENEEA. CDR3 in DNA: TGTGCCAGCAGCTTAGGTTCCGACAGGGAAGCTTTCTTT. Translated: CASSLGSDREAFF.

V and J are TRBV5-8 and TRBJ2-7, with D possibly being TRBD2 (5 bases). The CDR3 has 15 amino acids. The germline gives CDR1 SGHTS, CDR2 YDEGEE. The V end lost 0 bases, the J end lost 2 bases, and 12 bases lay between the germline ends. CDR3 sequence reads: CASSLDRGSAYEQYF. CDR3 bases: TGTGCCAGCAGCTTGGATCGGGGATCAGCCTACGAGCAGTACTTC.

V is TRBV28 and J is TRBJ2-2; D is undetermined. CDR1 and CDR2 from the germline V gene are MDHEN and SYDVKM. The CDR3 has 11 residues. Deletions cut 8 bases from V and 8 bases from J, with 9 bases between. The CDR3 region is CASSNTGELFF. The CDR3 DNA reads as TGTGCCAGCTCGAATACTGGGGAGCTGTTTTTT.

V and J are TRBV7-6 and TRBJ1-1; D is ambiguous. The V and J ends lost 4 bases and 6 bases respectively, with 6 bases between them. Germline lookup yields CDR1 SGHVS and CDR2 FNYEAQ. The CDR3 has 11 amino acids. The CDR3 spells CASSSHSEAFF. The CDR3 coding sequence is TGTGCCAGCAGCTCCCATTCTGAAGCTTTCTTT.

The CDR3 region is CASSLSRASGGAIADTQYF. CDR3 coding DNA: TGTGCCAGCAGCTTATCGCGGGCTAGCGGGGGGGCAATTGCAGATACGCAGTATTTT. The chain has TRBV7-3 and TRBJ2-3; 12 positions match TRBD2. The CDR3 has 19 residues. The V and J ends lost 2 bases and 4 bases, in that order; junction bases with no gene match: 13. Germline CDR1 reads SGHTA; CDR2 reads FQGTGA. Combining the CDR3 with reference TRBV7-3 and TRBJ2-3 gives the whole variable domain GAGVSQTPSNKVTEKGKYVELRCDPISGHTALYWYRQSLGQGPEFLIYFQGTGAADDSGLPNDRFFAVRPEGSVSTLKIQRTERGDSAVYLCASSLSRASGGAIADTQYFGPGTRLTVL.

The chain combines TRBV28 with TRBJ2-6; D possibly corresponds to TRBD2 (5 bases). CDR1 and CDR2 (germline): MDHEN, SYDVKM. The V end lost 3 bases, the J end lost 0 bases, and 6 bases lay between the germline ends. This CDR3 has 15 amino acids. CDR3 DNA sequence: TGTGCCAGCAGTTTTGGAGGCTCTGGGGCCAACGTCCTGACTTTC. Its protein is CASSFGGSGANVLTF.

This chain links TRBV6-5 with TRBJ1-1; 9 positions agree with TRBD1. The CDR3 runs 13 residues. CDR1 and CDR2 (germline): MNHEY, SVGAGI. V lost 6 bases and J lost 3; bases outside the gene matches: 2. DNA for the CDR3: TGTGCCAGCAGGGGACAGGGATACACTGAAGCTTTCTTT. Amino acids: CASRGQGYTEAFF.

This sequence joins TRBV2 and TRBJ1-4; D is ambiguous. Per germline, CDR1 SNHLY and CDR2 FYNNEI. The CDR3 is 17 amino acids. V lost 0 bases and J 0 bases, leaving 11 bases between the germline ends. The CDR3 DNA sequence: TGTGCCAGCAGTGAAGCGCTTCGGTATGCAACTAATGAAAAACTGTTTTTT. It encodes CASSEALRYATNEKLFF.